This T cell receptor (beta chain) was recorded in a study of T cells in Graves' hyperthyroidism and ophthalmopathy. Study-wide results and limits: Expanded thyroid clonotypes (above 0.001) were mostly also found in blood. Progression to ophthalmopathy was predicted a median of 6.5 months early.

It was RNA transcripts that yielded the amplified TCR beta CDR3 regions. During a first-round RT-PCR of the TCR CDR3, the HTBI primer set was used. One entry per CDR3 protein results from TCRdb running MiXCR on the multiplex PCR reads. The sample has roughly 170,000 distinct CDR3 sequences, roughly 9.4% seen once. Used for diagnoses were clinical symptoms, serum thyroxine and TRAb, thyroid ultrasound and orbital computed tomography. The blood sample predates any ophthalmopathy symptoms, coming from first hyperthyroidism diagnosis. The CDR3 consists of 16 residues. The V end was cut by 4 bases, the J end by 0 bases, with 13 bases between. The V gene's germline CDR1 is MNHNS and CDR2 SASEGT. This clonotype was seen many times. As yet, its antigen is unknown.

V is TRBV6-1 and J is TRBJ1-3, with D possibly matching TRBD1 (6 bases). The TCR was taken from a woman in her late teens or twenties with Graves' hyperthyroidism that later progressed to Graves' ophthalmopathy. Sequencing was done on a sample of blood. CDR3 DNA sequence: TGTGCCAGCAGTGTCACCAGGGGTGCCTCTGGAAACACCATATATTTT. It is translated as CASSVTRGASGNTIYF.